The subject of this entry is one T cell receptor beta chain. The antigen remains undetermined. MiXCR was run by TCRdb on the reads, yielding one entry per CDR3 protein. Of more than 85,000 distinct CDR3 sequences listed, approximately 15% are singletons. The data belong to a study of T cell repertoires in cytomegalovirus infection. Study details: Carrying CMV and the relevant HLA type showed in public TCR beta signatures.

Looked up from germline, CDR1 is DFQATT and CDR2 is SNEGSKA (reference sequence). The CDR3 extends over 11 amino acids. Study observations and caveats: It was HLA-C-restricted CMV-specific TCR beta clonotypes that dominated the response ex vivo. The study identified carriers of CMV plus the relevant HLA from cumulative public TCR beta family frequency.

The chain employs TRBV20-1 and TRBJ1-2; a weak D match, TRBD1 (5 bases). The receptor was derived from a human donor in good health (CMV status not recorded). Some clones in this sample may be carry-over from other donors' samples. Material: PBMCs. Here the CDR3 DNA reads TGCACCCCGGGGGAACCGCGTGGCTACACCTTC. Its protein is CTPGEPRGYTF.